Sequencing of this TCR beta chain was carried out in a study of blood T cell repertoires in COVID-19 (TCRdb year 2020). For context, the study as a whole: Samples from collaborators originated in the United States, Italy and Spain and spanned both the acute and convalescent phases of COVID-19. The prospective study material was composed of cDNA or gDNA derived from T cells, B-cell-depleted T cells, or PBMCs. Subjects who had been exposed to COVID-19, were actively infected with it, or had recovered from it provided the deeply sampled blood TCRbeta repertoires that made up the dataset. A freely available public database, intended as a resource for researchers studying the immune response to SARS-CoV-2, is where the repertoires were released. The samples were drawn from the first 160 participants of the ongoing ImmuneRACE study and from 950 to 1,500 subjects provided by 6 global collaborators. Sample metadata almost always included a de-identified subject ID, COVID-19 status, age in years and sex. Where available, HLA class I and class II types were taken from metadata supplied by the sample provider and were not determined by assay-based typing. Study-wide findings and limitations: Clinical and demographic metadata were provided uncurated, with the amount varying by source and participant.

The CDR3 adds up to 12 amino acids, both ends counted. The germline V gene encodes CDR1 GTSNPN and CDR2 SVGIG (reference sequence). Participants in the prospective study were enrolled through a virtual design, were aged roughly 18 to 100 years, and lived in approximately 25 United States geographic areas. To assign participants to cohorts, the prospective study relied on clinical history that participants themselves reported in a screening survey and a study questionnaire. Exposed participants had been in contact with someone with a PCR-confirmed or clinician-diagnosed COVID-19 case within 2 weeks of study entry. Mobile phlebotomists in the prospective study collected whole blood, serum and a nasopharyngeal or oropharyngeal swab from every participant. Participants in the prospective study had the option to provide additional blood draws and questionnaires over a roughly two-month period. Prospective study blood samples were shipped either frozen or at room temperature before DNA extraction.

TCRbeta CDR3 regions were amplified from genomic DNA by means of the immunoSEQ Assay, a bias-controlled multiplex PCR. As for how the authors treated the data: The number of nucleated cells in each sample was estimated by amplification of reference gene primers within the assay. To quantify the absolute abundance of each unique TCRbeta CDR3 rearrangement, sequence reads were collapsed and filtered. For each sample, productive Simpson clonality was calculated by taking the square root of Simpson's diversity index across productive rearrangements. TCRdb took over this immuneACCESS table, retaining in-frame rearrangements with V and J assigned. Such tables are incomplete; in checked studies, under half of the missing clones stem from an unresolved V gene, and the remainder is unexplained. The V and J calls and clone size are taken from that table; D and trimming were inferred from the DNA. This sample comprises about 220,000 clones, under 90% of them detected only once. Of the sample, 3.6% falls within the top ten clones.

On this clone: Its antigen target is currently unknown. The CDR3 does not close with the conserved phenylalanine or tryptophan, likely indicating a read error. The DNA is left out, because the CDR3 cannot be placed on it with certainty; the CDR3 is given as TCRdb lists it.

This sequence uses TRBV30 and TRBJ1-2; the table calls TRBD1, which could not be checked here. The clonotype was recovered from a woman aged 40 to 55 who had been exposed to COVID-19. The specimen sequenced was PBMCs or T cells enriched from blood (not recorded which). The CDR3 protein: CAWGPGQGPLVL.